Listed here is a single TCR beta chain. Its specificity is unknown. The record originates from a study of T cell repertoires in cytomegalovirus infection. The junction had 6 bases not matched to a gene; V was cut back by 3 bases and J by 3 bases. Germline V gene sequence: CDR1 SGHVT, CDR2 SQSDAQ. This CDR3 comprises 16 residues. TCRdb analysed the reads with MiXCR anew, one entry per CDR3 protein. Counted here are approximately 990,000 distinct CDR3 sequences, approximately 31% occurring once; the ten biggest clones make up 13%. The TCR was taken from a human donor in good health (CMV status not recorded). Some clones in this sample may be carry-over from other donors' samples. This chain uses TRBV7-4 with TRBJ2-1; TRBD2 matches at 9 bases. The source material was cultured CD8+ T cells from PBMCs, sampled from culture after CMV antigen stimulation. CDR3 bases: TGTGCCAGCAGCTTTGGATCTAGCGGGGTCTACAATGAGCAGTTCTTC. It yields the protein CASSFGSSGVYNEQFF.